Listed below are T cell receptor beta chains from one sample, sequenced in a study of T cells in Graves' hyperthyroidism and ophthalmopathy. TCRdb recomputed calls from the multiplex PCR reads with MiXCR, one row per CDR3 protein. Among approximately 360,000 distinct CDR3 sequences listed, roughly 25% were seen once. The material sequenced was blood. These receptors all come from a man in his forties or fifties with Graves' hyperthyroidism. CDR3s include the opening cysteine and the closing phenylalanine or tryptophan.

TRBJ1-2 TRBV7-3 CASSPQGVTVYGYTF
TRBJ1-3 TRBV7-2 CASSLLGVESGNTIYF
TRBJ1-3 TRBV27 CASSLSRPQGAGNTIYF
TRBJ2-1 TRBV7-2 CASSFRGASYNEQFF
TRBJ2-5 TRBV13 CASKGLAGDVQYF
TRBJ2-1 TRBV19 CATKNGGSSYNEQFF
TRBJ2-7 TRBV12-3/TRBV12-4 CASSPQDRGRYEQYF
TRBJ1-4 TRBV6-1 CAIPRLQNEKLFF
TRBJ2-3 TRBV6-1 CASSYRGRGTDTQYF
TRBJ2-1 TRBV27 CATKGTSGDPYNEQFF
TRBJ2-6 TRBV19 CASSKAGPGANVLTF
TRBJ1-6 TRBV12-3/TRBV12-4 CASSPPDRVDSPLHF